A single sample gave rise to the 21 T cell receptor beta chains below, sequenced in a study of cytomegalovirus exposure and HLA in healthy donors. Vbeta (60) and Jbeta (13) primers were used in the PCR. Measured with immunoSEQ multiplex PCR; TCRdb has only the in-frame clones, and not every one. The table lists 100,000 to 150,000 clones, 80% of them singletons. Sequences were obtained from PBMCs. Receptor source: a man younger than 40 in good health and CMV-seropositive.

CDR3 DNA: TGTGCCAGCAGCCAAGATCCCGCAGGAGGGTCCACTGAAGCTTTCTTT. As protein: CASSQDPAGGSTEAFF. V is TRBV4-2 and J is TRBJ1-1, with D unclear. The V gene lost 0 bases and the J gene lost 4 bases, with 15 bases spanning the gap. CDR1 is LGHNA and CDR2 is YNFKEQ in the germline V gene. The CDR3 contains 16 residues.

The CDR3 sequence is CASNPRGLPYEQYF. The DNA for the CDR3 is TGTGCCAGTAACCCGAGGGGGTTGCCCTACGAGCAGTACTTC. V usage is TRBV19 and J usage is TRBJ2-7, with D perhaps matching TRBD1 (6 bases). The V end was cut by 7 bases, the J end by 2 bases, with 15 bases between. CDR1 is LNHDA and CDR2 is SQIVND in the germline V gene (reference sequence). CDR3 size: 14 residues.

In this sample, this clone turned up a few times. This chain links TRBV9 with TRBJ2-2; TRBD2 might be the D (6 bases). Trimming removed 3 bases from V and 3 bases from J, with 15 bases in between. CDR1 SGDLS and CDR2 YYNGEE come from the germline V gene. The CDR3 totals 16 residues. As DNA, the CDR3 is TGTGCCAGCAGCGAAGCCCCAGGGACTCACACCGGGGAGCTGTTTTTT. Its protein is CASSEAPGTHTGELFF.

This chain connects TRBV10-1 to TRBJ2-1, with D possibly being TRBD2 (6 bases). From germline, CDR1 is WNHNN and CDR2 SYGVQD (reference sequence). The V end lost 5 bases, the J end lost 1 base, and 6 bases lay between the germline ends. The CDR3 consists of 13 residues. The CDR3 sequence is CASSRGSYNEQFF. The CDR3 region has the DNA TGCGCCAGCAGTCGGGGGTCCTACAATGAGCAGTTCTTC.

J is TRBJ1-4 and V is TRBV12-5, with D unclear. The CDR3 consists of 13 residues. Trimming removed 10 bases from V and 0 bases from J, with 9 bases in between. Germline CDR1 is LGHNT and CDR2 is FRNRAP. CDR3 nucleotides: TGTGCTACCTCAGTTGCAACTAATGAAAAACTGTTTTTT. Translation gives CATSVATNEKLFF.

This chain connects TRBV6-1 to TRBJ2-3; 11 bases are a match to TRBD2. After removal of 8 bases from V and 0 bases from J, the junction contained 4 bases not matched to a gene. Germline CDR1 MNHNS, CDR2 SASEGT. The CDR3 is 15 residues long. This chain's CDR3 is CASGRTSGSTDTQYF. The CDR3 DNA sequence: TGTGCCAGCGGTAGGACTAGCGGGAGCACAGATACGCAGTATTTT.

The genes are TRBV4-1 and TRBJ1-4; no firm D call. The CDR3 extends over 14 amino acids. V was cut by 1 base and J by 8 bases, with 11 bases left in between. The V gene's germline CDR1 is MGHRA and CDR2 YSYEKL. This CDR3 reads CASSQGSGREKLFF. CDR3 in DNA: TGCGCCAGCAGCCAAGGGTCCGGGAGGGAAAAACTGTTTTTT.

The V call is TRBV18, the J call TRBJ1-6; weak D call: TRBD1 (5 bases). Trimming took 2 bases from V and 3 from J, leaving 8 bases between them. CDR1 and CDR2 (germline): KGHSH, LQKENI. The CDR3 loop spans 15 amino acids. The CDR3 region is CASSPDTGYNSPLHF. The DNA of the CDR3 is TGTGCCAGCTCACCAGACACAGGCTATAATTCACCCCTCCACTTT.

V gene TRBV9 combines with J gene TRBJ2-5; D gene uncertain. Germline loops: CDR1 SGDLS, CDR2 YYNGEE. Trimming pared 0 bases from V and 2 bases from J, leaving 5 bases between. The CDR3 consists of 13 residues. As DNA, the CDR3 is TGTGCCAGCAGCGTAGAAATACAAGAGACCCAGTACTTC. Protein product: CASSVEIQETQYF.

The chain couples TRBV27 to TRBJ2-2, with 16 bases identical to TRBD2. The CDR3 sequence is 19 residues long. V shed 3 bases, J shed 3 bases, and the junction held 7 bases outside the gene matches. Germline loops: CDR1 MNHEY, CDR2 SMNVEV (reference sequence). CDR3 residues: CASSFSGLAGGRYTGELFF. In nucleotides, the CDR3 is TGTGCCAGCAGTTTCTCGGGACTAGCGGGGGGGCGATACACCGGGGAGCTGTTTTTT.

The rearrangement joins TRBV19 to TRBJ1-5; TRBD1 might be the D (6 bases). This CDR3 is built from 16 residues. CDR1 is LNHDA, CDR2 SQIVND, per germline (reference sequence). V gave up 5 bases and J gave up 1 base, with 15 bases separating them. This chain's CDR3 is CASSEGRGMSNQPQHF. CDR3 DNA sequence: TGTGCCAGTAGTGAAGGCAGGGGTATGAGCAATCAGCCCCAGCATTTT.

The chain carries TRBV18 and TRBJ1-1; TRBD1 matches at 9 bases. Germline CDR1 KGHSH, CDR2 LQKENI. This CDR3 region has 14 residues. The V and J ends lost 4 bases and 5 bases, in that order; junction bases with no gene match: 5. The CDR3 spells CASSLRDRVTEAFF. For the CDR3, the DNA is TGTGCCAGCTCACTCCGGGACAGGGTGACTGAAGCTTTCTTT. The variable domain in full, with the rest retrieved from reference TRBV18 and TRBJ1-1, is NAGVMQNPRHLVRRRGQEARLRCSPMKGHSHVYWYRQLPEEGLKFMVYLQKENIIDESGMPKERFSAEFPKEGPSILRIQQVVRGDSAAYFCASSLRDRVTEAFFGQGTRLTVV.

The CDR3: CASSRRTNQETQYF. For the CDR3, the DNA is TGTGCCAGCAGCCGTAGGACTAACCAAGAGACCCAGTACTTC. V and J are TRBV7-6 and TRBJ2-5, with D perhaps TRBD2 (6 bases). The CDR3 contains 14 residues. The V gene's germline CDR1 is SGHVS and CDR2 FNYEAQ. V dropped 5 bases and J dropped 0 bases, with 10 bases sitting between them.

This chain links TRBV14 with TRBJ2-7; D may be TRBD1 (6 bases). This CDR3 region has 14 residues. Germline values: CDR1 SGHDN, CDR2 FVKESK. Trimming stripped 1 base from V and 2 bases from J, with 9 bases between. The chain's CDR3 is CASSQVQGPYEQYF. CDR3 DNA sequence: TGTGCCAGCAGCCAAGTACAGGGACCCTACGAGCAGTACTTC.

Details on this clone: The junction departs from germline at one end; a sequencing error may be responsible. V usage is TRBV11-3 and J usage is TRBJ2-1; 11 nucleotides match TRBD2. CDR3 length: 15 amino acids. The germline gives CDR1 SGHNT, CDR2 YENEEA. Written as DNA, the CDR3 is TGTGCCAGCAACTTAGGGGGACTAGCGGCCGATGAGCAGTTCTTC. Translated, it gives CASNLGGLAADEQFF.

This rearrangement joins TRBV2 to TRBJ1-5; D is unresolved. V was shortened by 4 bases and J by 0 bases, with 10 bases between the two germline ends. The CDR3 is 15 residues long. Germline CDR1 SNHLY, CDR2 FYNNEI. CDR3 DNA sequence: TGTGCCAGCAGTGGCACAGCCTATAGCAATCAGCCCCAGCATTTT. This encodes CASSGTAYSNQPQHF.

This chain joins TRBV21-1 and TRBJ2-4; the table's D call TRBD1 went unverified against the DNA. TRBV21-1 is labeled a pseudogene. The CDR3 covers 20 residues. The CDR3: CASSNCSLGQLKLAKNIQYF. For the CDR3, the DNA is TGTGCCAGCAGCAACTGTTCCCTTGGACAGCTAAAACTAGCCAAAAACATTCAGTACTTC.

The V and J genes are TRBV7-3 and TRBJ2-3, with 12 nucleotides matching TRBD2. J lost 2 bases, V lost 2 bases, and 5 bases had no gene match. CDR3 length equals 17 residues. The germline V gene has CDR1 SGHTA and CDR2 FQGTGA. The CDR3 DNA follows: TGTGCCAGCAGCTTAGTGGCTAGCGGGGGGGACACAGATACGCAGTATTTT. Translation: CASSLVASGGDTDTQYF.

The chain joins TRBV6-1 to TRBJ1-1, with TRBD1 matching 9 bases. The CDR3 length is 14 residues. CDR1 and CDR2 from the germline V gene are MNHNS and SASEGT. Losses at the gene ends were 6 bases for V and 3 bases for J; bases not matched to a gene: 5. CDR3 sequence reads: CASREDRGYTEAFF. CDR3 DNA: TGTGCCAGCAGAGAGGACAGGGGATACACTGAAGCTTTCTTT.

This chain connects TRBV7-2 to TRBJ2-5; 13 nucleotides line up with TRBD2. Germline CDR1 is SGHTA and CDR2 is FQGNSA. V lost 4 bases and J lost 11; bases outside the gene matches: 10. The length of the CDR3 is 15 residues. The CDR3 DNA sequence: TGTGCCAGCAGCTCCACTAGCGGGGGGGTGGAAGAGCAGTACTTC. It codes for CASSSTSGGVEEQYF. Complete variable domain (other parts from reference TRBV7-2 and TRBJ2-5): GAGVSQSPSNKVTEKGKDVELRCDPISGHTALYWYRQSLGQGLEFLIYFQGNSAPDKSGLPSDRFSAERTGGSVSTLTIQRTQQEDSAVYLCASSSTSGGVEEQYFGPGTRLLVL.

As for this clone: Mismatch with germline at one junction end may stem from a read error. Other DNA sequences in the sample encode the same CDR3. The V call is TRBV6-5, the J call TRBJ1-2; 12 bases agree with TRBD1. CDR1 MNHEY and CDR2 SVGAGI come from the germline V gene. The CDR3 contains 16 residues. This CDR3 reads CASSSGTGGPNYGYTF. The CDR3 nucleotides read TGTGCCAGCAGTTCCGGGACAGGGGGCCCTAACTATGGCTACACTTTC.